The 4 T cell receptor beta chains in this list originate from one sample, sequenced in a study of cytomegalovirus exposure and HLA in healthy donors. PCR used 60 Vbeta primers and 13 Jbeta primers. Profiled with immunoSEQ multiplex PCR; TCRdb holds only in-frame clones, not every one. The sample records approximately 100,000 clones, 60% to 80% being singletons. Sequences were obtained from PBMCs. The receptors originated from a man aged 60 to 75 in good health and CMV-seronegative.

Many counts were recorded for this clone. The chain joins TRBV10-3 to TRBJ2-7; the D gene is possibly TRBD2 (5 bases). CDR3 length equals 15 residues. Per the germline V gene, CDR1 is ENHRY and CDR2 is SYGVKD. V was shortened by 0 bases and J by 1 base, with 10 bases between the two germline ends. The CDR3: CAISESSRGSYEQYF. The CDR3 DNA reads TGTGCCATCAGTGAGTCGTCCCGAGGGTCCTACGAGCAGTACTTC.

The CDR3 DNA is TGTGCCAGCAGCGGTACCGGGACTAGTTTGACCGGGGAGCTGTTTTTT. The encoded protein is CASSGTGTSLTGELFF. This chain connects TRBV9 to TRBJ2-2, with 8 bases that match TRBD2. Trimming removed 3 bases from V and 5 bases from J; junction bases left unmatched: 9. Germline CDR1 reads SGDLS; CDR2 reads YYNGEE. The CDR3 runs to 16 residues.

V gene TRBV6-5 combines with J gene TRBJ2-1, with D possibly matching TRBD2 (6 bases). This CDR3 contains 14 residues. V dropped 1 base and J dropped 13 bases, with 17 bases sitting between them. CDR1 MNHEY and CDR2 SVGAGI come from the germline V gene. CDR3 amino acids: CASSYLMTPGAQFF. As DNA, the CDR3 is TGTGCCAGCAGTTACTTGATGACCCCGGGAGCACAGTTCTTC.

The chain's CDR3 is CASSLKQGMTEKLFF. In DNA form, the CDR3 reads TGTGCCAGCAGCTTGAAACAGGGGATGACTGAAAAACTGTTTTTT. The chain links TRBV5-4 to TRBJ1-4, with 7 bases identical to TRBD1. Looked up from germline, CDR1 is SGHNT and CDR2 is YYREEE (reference sequence). The CDR3 loop spans 15 amino acids. V dropped 1 base and J dropped 7; count of bases not matched to a gene: 7. The whole variable domain, filled in from reference TRBV5-4 and TRBJ1-4, reads ETGVTQSPTHLIKTRGQQVTLRCSSQSGHNTVSWYQQALGQGPQFIFQYYREEENGRGNFPPRFSGLQFPNYSSELNVNALELDDSALYLCASSLKQGMTEKLFFGSGTQLSVL.